This T cell receptor (beta chain) originates from a study of a mutant IDH1 vaccine in newly diagnosed glioma. Study background: Vaccinations were initiated 4-6 weeks following radiotherapy alone, or were given together with temozolomide cycles. Those enrolled had earlier been treated with radiotherapy, temozolomide, or both, mostly both.

Study results and caveats: Of the patients, less than 95% had vaccine-induced immune responses.

Germline CDR1 reads MNHNS; CDR2 reads SASEGT. The V gene end was trimmed by 4 bases and the J gene end by 2 bases; junction bases not matched to a gene: 1. This CDR3 is 13 amino acids long. Time point described: week 23, last vaccination. The content of each vaccine dose was 300 ug of mutant IDH1 20-mer peptide, and topical imiquimod accompanied it. On this clone itself: Antigen: not known. Other DNA sequences in the sample encode the same CDR3.

Repertoires were generated with immunoSEQ multiplex PCR, while TCRdb's copy carries only in-frame clones and drops some. The sample lists approximately 35,000 clones; approximately 87% were seen once. The material was PBMCs, obtained from a glioma patient whose treatment included an IDH1 peptide vaccine. The receptor comes from a man in his forties with glioma. The chain combines TRBV6-1 with TRBJ2-7, with TRBD1 matching 8 bases. The CDR3 DNA is TGTGCCAGCAGTGGACAGGGGCCCTACGAGCAGTACTTC. Translation: CASSGQGPYEQYF.